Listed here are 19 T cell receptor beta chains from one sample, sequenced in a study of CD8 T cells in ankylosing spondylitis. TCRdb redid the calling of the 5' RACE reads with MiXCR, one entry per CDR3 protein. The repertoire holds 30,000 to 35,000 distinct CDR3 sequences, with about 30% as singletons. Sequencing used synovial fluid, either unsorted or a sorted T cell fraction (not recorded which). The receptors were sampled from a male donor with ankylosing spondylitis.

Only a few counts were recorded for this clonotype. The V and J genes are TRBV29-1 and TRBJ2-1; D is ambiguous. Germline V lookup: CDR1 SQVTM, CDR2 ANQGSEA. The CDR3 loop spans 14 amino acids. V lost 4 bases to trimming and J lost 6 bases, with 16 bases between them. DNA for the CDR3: TGCAGCGTTGGTGGTGGAAATGTTGCCAATGAGCAGTTCTTC. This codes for CSVGGGNVANEQFF.

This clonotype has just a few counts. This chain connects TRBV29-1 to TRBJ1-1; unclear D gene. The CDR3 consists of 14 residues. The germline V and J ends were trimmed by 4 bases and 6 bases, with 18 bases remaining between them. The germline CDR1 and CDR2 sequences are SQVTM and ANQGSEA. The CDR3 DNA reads TGCAGCGTTGCTGGGGAGAGCTGGTGGCCTGAAGCTTTCTTT. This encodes CSVAGESWWPEAFF.

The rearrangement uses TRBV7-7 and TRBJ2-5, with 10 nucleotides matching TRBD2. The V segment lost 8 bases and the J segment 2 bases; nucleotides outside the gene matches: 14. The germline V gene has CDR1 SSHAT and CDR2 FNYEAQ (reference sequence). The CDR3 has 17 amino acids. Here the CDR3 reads CASGGLFLAGEQETQYF. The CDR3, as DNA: TGTGCCAGCGGAGGTCTGTTCCTAGCGGGAGAGCAAGAGACCCAGTACTTC.

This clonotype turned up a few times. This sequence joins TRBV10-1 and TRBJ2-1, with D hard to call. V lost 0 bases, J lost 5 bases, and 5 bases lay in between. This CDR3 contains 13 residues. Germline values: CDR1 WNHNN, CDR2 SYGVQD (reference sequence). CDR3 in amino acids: CASSESADNEQFF. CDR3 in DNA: TGCGCCAGCAGTGAGTCCGCAGACAATGAGCAGTTCTTC.

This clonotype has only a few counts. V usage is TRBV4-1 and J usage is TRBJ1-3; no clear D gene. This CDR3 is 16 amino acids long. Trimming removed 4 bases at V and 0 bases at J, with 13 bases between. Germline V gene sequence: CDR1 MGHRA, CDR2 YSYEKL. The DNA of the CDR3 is TGCGCCAGCAGCCGAAGGGTTGGCAGCTCTGGAAACACCATATATTTT. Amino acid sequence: CASSRRVGSSGNTIYF.

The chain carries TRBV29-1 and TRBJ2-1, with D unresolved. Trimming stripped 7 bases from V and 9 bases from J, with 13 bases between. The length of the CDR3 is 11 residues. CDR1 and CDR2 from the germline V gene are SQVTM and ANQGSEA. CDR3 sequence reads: CSAMMSGEQFF. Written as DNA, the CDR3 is TGCAGCGCCATGATGTCCGGTGAGCAGTTCTTC.

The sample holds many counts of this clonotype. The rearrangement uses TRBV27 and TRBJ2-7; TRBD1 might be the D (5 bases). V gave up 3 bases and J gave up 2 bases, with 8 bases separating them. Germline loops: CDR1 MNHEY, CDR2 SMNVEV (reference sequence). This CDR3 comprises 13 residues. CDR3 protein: CASSFGQTYEQYV. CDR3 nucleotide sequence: TGTGCCAGCAGTTTCGGACAAACCTACGAGCAGTACGTC.

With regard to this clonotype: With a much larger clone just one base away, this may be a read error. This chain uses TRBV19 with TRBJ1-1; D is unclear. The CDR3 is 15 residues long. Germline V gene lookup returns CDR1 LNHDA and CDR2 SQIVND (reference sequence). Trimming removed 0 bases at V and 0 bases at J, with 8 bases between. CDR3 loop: CASSIDWELNTEAFF. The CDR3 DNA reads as TGTGCCAGTAGTATAGATTGGGAGCTGAACACTGAAGCTTTCTTT.

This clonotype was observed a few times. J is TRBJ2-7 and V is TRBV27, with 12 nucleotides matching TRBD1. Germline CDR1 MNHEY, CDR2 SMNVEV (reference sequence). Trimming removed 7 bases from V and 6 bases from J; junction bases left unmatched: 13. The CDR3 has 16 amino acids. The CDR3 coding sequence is TGTGCCAGCACCAACCGGGACAGGGGGCTGTCGGGCGAGCAGTACTTC. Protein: CASTNRDRGLSGEQYF.

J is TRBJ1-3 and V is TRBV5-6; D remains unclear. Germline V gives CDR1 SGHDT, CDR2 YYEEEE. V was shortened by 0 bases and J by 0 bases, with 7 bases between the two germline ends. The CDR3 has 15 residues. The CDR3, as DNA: TGTGCCAGCAGCTTGGGAGGGTACTCTGGAAACACCATATATTTT. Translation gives CASSLGGYSGNTIYF.

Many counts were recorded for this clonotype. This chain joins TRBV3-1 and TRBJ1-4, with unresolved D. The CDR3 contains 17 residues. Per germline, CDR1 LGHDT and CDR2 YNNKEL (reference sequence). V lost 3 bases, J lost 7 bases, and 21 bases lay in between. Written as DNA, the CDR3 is TGTGCCAGCAGCCAGAGGACTCTCCCAGCCGCGGCTGAAAAACTGTTTTTT. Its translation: CASSQRTLPAAAEKLFF.

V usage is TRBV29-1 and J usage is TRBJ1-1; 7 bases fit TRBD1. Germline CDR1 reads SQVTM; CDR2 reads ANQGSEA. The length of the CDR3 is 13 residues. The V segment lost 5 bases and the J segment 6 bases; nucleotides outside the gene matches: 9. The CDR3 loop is CSVYTGEAAEAFF. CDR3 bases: TGCAGCGTTTATACAGGGGAGGCCGCTGAAGCTTTCTTT. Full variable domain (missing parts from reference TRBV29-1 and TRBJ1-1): SAVISQKPSRDICQRGTSLTIQCQVDSQVTMMFWYRQQPGQSLTLIATANQGSEATYESGFVIDKFPISRPNLTFSTLTVSNMSPEDSSIYLCSVYTGEAAEAFFGQGTRLTVV.

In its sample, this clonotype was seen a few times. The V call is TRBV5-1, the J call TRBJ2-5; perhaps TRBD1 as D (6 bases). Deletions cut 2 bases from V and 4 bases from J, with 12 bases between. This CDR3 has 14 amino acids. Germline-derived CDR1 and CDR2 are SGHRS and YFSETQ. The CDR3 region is CASSFQGSPETQYF. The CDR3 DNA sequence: TGCGCCAGCAGCTTCCAGGGGTCCCCAGAGACCCAGTACTTC.

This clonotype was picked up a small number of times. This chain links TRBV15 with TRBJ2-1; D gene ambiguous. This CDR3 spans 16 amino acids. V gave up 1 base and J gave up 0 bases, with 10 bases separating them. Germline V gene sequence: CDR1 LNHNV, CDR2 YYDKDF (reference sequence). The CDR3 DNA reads TGTGCCACCAGCAGAGTGCGGTTAAGCTCCTACAATGAGCAGTTCTTC. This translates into CATSRVRLSSYNEQFF.

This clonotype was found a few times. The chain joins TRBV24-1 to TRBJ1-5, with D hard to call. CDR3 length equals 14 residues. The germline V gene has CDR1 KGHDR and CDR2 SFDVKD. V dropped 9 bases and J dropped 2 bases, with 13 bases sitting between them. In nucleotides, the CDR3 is TGTGCCACCGGAGAAGGGCATGGCAATCAGCCCCAGCATTTT. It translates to CATGEGHGNQPQHF.

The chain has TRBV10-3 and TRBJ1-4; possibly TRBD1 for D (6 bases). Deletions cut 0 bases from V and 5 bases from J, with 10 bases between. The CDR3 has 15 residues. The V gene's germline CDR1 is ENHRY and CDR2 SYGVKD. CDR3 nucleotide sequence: TGTGCCATCAGTGAGTCGAGGGGGAGCAATGAAAAACTGTTTTTT. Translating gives CAISESRGSNEKLFF.

The CDR3 nucleotides read TGCGCCAGCACTCCAGGGGGAGCCGGCTACAATGAGCAGTTCTTC. This codes for CASTPGGAGYNEQFF. V is TRBV4-1 and J is TRBJ2-1; 7 nucleotides align to TRBD1. The trim removed 7 bases at V and 3 bases at J, leaving 9 bases unmatched. Germline CDR1 MGHRA, CDR2 YSYEKL. This CDR3 region has 15 residues.

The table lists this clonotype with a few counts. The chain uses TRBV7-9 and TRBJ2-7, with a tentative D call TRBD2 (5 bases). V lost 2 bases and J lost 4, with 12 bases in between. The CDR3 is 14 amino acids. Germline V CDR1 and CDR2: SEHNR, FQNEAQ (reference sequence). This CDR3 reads CASSLRDYTYEQYF. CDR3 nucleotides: TGTGCCAGCAGCTTACGTGACTATACGTACGAGCAGTACTTC.

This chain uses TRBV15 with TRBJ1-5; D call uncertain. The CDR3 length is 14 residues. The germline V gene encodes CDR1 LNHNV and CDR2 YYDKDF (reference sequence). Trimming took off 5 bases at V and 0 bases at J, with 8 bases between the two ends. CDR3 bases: TGTGCCACCAGCGACCACATTAGCAATCAGCCCCAGCATTTT. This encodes CATSDHISNQPQHF.